This TCR beta chain comes out of a study of T-cell memory formation after mild COVID-19. General observations from the study: SARS-CoV-2 specificity was not confirmed for second-wave clones peaking on day 37. Mainly in CM and EM were contracting CD4+ clones; CD8+ were in EMRA. Clones that contracted from day 15 to 85 were balanced CD4/CD8, while later expanders leaned CD4+.

A few counts support this clonotype. The antigen is unknown. TCRdb reprocessed the 5' RACE reads with MiXCR, giving one entry per CDR3 protein. The data contain hundreds of thousands of distinct CDR3 sequences, 15% of them singletons. V was shortened by 4 bases and J by 1 base, with 10 bases between the two germline ends. From germline, CDR1 is MNHNY and CDR2 SVGAGI (reference sequence). This CDR3 spans 15 amino acids. The chain combines TRBV6-6 with TRBJ2-2; a weak D match, TRBD1 (6 bases). The sequenced sample was PBMCs or a T cell subset sorted from them (not recorded which). This receptor was taken from an adult woman who had mild COVID-19 (a few samples of this study predate the infection). Cell type and time point are not known. In DNA form, the CDR3 reads TGTGCCAGCAGTTTACAACAGGGGAACACCGGGGAGCTGTTTTTT. Translated, it gives CASSLQQGNTGELFF.